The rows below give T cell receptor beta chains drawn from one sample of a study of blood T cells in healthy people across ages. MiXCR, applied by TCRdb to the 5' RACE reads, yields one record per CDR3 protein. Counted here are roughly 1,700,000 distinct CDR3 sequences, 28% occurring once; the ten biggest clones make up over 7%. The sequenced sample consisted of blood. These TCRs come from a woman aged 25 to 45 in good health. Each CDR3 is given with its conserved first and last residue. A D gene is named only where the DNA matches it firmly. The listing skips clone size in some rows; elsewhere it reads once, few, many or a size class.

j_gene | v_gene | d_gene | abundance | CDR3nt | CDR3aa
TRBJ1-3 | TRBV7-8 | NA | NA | TGTGCCAGCAGCTTACAGGTCTTCTCTGGAAACACCATATATTTT | CASSLQVFSGNTIYF
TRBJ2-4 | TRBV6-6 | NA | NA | TGTGCCAGCAGTACGGACCATAAAGGTGGTACCAAAAACATTCAGTACTTC | CASSTDHKGGTKNIQYF
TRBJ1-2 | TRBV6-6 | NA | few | TGTGCCAGCAGTTACAACCTCAACTATGGCTACACCTTC | CASSYNLNYGYTF
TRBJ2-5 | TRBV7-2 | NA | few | TGTGCCAGCAGCTTAGGGGGCAACGGCCGGGTAGAGACCCAGTACTTC | CASSLGGNGRVETQYF
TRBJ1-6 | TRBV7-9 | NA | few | TGTGCCAGCAGCCGGGGGGTTGCCCATTCACCCCTCCACTTT | CASSRGVAHSPLHF
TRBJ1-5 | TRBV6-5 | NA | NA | TGTGCCAGCAGTTACTCGAAAGGGTATCAGCCCCAGCATTTT | CASSYSKGYQPQHF
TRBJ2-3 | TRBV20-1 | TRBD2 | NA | TGCAGTGCTAGCGGGACTACCTTCACAGATACGCTGTATTTT | CSASGTTFTDTLYF
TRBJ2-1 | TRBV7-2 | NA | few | TGTGCCAGCAGCTTTGGGGCCCCGGTTTATGAGCAGTTCTTC | CASSFGAPVYEQFF
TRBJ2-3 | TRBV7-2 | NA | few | TGTGCCAGCAGCCCGGATGGGGAAACAGATACGCAGTATTTT | CASSPDGETDTQYF
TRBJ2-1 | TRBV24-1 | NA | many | TGTGCCACCAGTGCCAGACTTGGAGGGAGGGAGCAGTTCTTC | CATSARLGGREQFF
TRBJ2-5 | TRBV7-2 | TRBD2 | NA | TGTGCCAGCAGCTTTCGCGGGGGACTAGCGGGAGTTGAGCAGTACTTC | CASSFRGGLAGVEQYF
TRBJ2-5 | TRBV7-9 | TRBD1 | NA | TGTGCCAGCAGCTTAGGCACCGGGACAGATTCCGGGACCCAGTACTTC | CASSLGTGTDSGTQYF
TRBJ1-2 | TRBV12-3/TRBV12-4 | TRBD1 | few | TGTGCCAGCAGTTTGGGACAGGCCTTCTATGGCTACACCTTC | CASSLGQAFYGYTF
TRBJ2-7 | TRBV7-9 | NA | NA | TGTGCCAGCAGCTTAGTGGACTCGCACTACGAGCAGTACTTC | CASSLVDSHYEQYF
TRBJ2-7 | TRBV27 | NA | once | TGTGCCAGCGGATTTGCCCCGGGACCCCTAACGGACGAGCAGTACTTC | CASGFAPGPLTDEQYF
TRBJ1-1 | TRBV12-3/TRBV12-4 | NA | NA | TGTGCCAGCAAGTCAGGGGTCGGAGCTTTCTTT | CASKSGVGAFF
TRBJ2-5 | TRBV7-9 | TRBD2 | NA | TGTGCCAGCAGCCCCCGGGGAGCGGGAGACCAAGAGACCCAGTACTTC | CASSPRGAGDQETQYF
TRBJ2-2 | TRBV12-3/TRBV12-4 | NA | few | TGTGCCAGCAGTGCCCCCGGGACTTCGCCCGGGGAGCTGTTTTTT | CASSAPGTSPGELFF
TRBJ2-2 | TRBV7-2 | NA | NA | TGTGCCAGCAGCTTAGGCCGTTTGGCCCGAGGGACCGGGGAGCTGTTTTTT | CASSLGRLARGTGELFF
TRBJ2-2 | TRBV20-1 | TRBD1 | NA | TGCAGTGCTAGAGATCTCCGGACAGGGGAGACCGGGGAGCTGTTTTTT | CSARDLRTGETGELFF
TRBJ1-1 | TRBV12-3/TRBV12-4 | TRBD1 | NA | TGTGCCAGCAGTAAAGGGACAGTAGAAGCTTTCTTT | CASSKGTVEAFF
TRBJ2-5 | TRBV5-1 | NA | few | TGCGCCAGCAGCTCGGCCTCGTACCAAGAGACCCAGTACTTC | CASSSASYQETQYF
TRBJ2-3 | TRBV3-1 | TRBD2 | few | TGTGCCAGCAGCCAAGTGCGGGAGAGTCGAGGAGATACGCAGTATTTT | CASSQVRESRGDTQYF
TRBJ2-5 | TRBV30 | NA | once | TGTGCCTGGAGTGTTACGGCCCAAGAGACCCAGTACTTC | CAWSVTAQETQYF
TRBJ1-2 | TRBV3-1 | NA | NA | TGTGCCAGCAGCCAAGCGTCGGGGGACGGCTACACCTTC | CASSQASGDGYTF
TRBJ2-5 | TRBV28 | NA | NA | TGTGCCAGCGGACCGGACAGCACGAAGACCCAGTACTTC | CASGPDSTKTQYF
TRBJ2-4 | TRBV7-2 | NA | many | TGTGCCAGCAGCCAAATGACTAGTGGCCCCCTTCAGTACTTC | CASSQMTSGPLQYF
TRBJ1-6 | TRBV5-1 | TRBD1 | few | TGCGCCAGCAGCTTGGATCCAACAGGGGCGAATAATTCACCCCTCCACTTT | CASSLDPTGANNSPLHF
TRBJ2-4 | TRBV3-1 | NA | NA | TGTGCCAGCAGCCGCCAAACAAGGGGGGCACTTTTTGAGCAGTACTTC | CASSRQTRGALFEQYF
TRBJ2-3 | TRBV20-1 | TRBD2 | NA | TGCAGTGCTAAAACTAGCGGGGTCACAGATACGCGGTATTTT | CSAKTSGVTDTRYF
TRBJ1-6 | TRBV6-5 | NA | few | TGTGCCAGCAGCCGCGCGGCTAGCTCCTATAATTCACCCCTCCACTTT | CASSRAASSYNSPLHF
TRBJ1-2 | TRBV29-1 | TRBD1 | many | TGCAGCGTAGACGGACAGGGCAATGGCTACACCTTC | CSVDGQGNGYTF
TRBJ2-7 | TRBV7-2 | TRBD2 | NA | TGTGCCAGCAGCCAAGGACTAGCTCTCTACGAGCAGTACTTC | CASSQGLALYEQYF
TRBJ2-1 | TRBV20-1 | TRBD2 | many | TGCAGTGCTAGAACTCTAGCGGGGATATACAATGAGCAGTTCTTC | CSARTLAGIYNEQFF
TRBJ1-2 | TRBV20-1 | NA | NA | TGCAGTGCTAGAGAAGCAATAGGCTACACCTTC | CSAREAIGYTF
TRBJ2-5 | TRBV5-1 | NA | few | TGCGCCAGCAGCTATTGGACTCAAGAGACCCAGTACTTC | CASSYWTQETQYF
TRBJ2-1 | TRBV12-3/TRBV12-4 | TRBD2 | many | TGTGCCAGCAGTCTCGCCGGGACTAGCGGGAGGAATGAGCAGTTCTTC | CASSLAGTSGRNEQFF
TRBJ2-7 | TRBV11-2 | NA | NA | TGTGCCAGCAGCCACGGGACTCCTGCGGGCGAGCAGTACTTC | CASSHGTPAGEQYF
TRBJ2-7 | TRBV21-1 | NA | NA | TGTGCCAGCAGCAAGGGCGGTCCGGGGGACTCCTACGAGCAGTACTTC | CASSKGGPGDSYEQYF
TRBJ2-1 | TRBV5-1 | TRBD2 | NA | TGCGCCAGCAGCACGAGGACTAGCGGGTCGCTCTATGAGCAGTTCTTC | CASSTRTSGSLYEQFF